This is a list of T cell receptor beta chains from one sample in a study of metastatic and nonmetastatic thyroid tumors. From the PCR reads, TCRdb re-called clones with MiXCR. The profile shows about 40,000 clones, about 16% of them singletons. Sequenced sample: blood. Receptors were obtained from a female donor with papillary thyroid cancer or a benign thyroid nodule (not recorded which). Some clones in this sample may be carry-over from other donors' samples. CDR3s include the opening cysteine and the closing phenylalanine or tryptophan. Fields, in order: J gene, clone size, CDR3 length, V gene, D gene, CDR3 protein, CDR3 DNA. D genes are given only for firm matches. The size entry is marked missing in some rows and otherwise reads once, few, many or a size class.

>TRBJ1-1|many|12|TRBV20-1|.
CSASAAYTEAFF
TGCAGTGCTAGCGCAGCGTACACTGAAGCTTTCTTT
>TRBJ2-1|many|16|TRBV9|.
CASSGRDGSSYNEQFF
TGTGCCAGCAGCGGCCGCGATGGGAGCTCCTACAATGAGCAGTTCTTC
>TRBJ1-5|few|15|TRBV2|.
CASSSQGSVNKPQNF
TGTGCCAGCAGTTCACAGGGTTCAGTCAATAAGCCCCAGAATTTT
>TRBJ2-3|.|13|TRBV6-1|.
CASASGGTDTQYF
TGTGCCAGCGCATCGGGTGGCACAGATACGCAGTATTTT
>TRBJ2-5|.|16|TRBV10-1|.
CASRMGRREPSETQYF
TGCGCCAGCAGGATGGGACGGAGGGAGCCTTCAGAGACCCAGTACTTC
>TRBJ1-3|many|15|TRBV4-1|.
CASSQEGLSGNTIYF
TGCGCCAGCAGCCAAGAGGGGCTCTCTGGAAACACCATATATTTT
>TRBJ1-5|many|15|TRBV4-1|.
CASSQDGLNGRPQHF
TGCGCCAGCAGCCAAGATGGCCTGAACGGTCGGCCCCAGCATTTT
>TRBJ2-3|many|13|TRBV28|TRBD2
CASSGGATDTQYF
TGTGCCAGCAGCGGGGGGGCCACAGATACGCAGTATTTT
>TRBJ2-7|medium-sized|15|TRBV28|TRBD2
CASSPLREAAYEQYF
TGTGCCAGCAGTCCCCTTCGGGAGGCTGCCTACGAGCAGTACTTC
>TRBJ1-4|.|15|TRBV25-1|.
CDSSEKWGGNEKMFF
TGTGACAGCAGTGAAAAGTGGGGGGGCAATGAAAAAATGTTTTTT
>TRBJ1-1|many|15|TRBV6-5|.
CASSYSVATNTEAFF
TGTGCCAGCAGTTACTCGGTCGCTACGAACACTGAAGCTTTCTTT
>TRBJ2-7|many|15|TRBV28|TRBD1
CASSLVRGHSYEQYF
TGTGCCAGCAGTTTGGTGAGGGGGCACTCCTACGAGCAGTACTTC
>TRBJ1-3|many|14|TRBV3-1|.
CASSQDGQAFTIYF
TGTGCCAGCAGCCAAGATGGCCAGGCGTTCACCATATATTTT
>TRBJ1-1|many|13|TRBV4-2|.
CASSQDQQGQAFF
TGTGCCAGCAGCCAAGATCAACAGGGTCAAGCTTTCTTT
>TRBJ2-2|.|17|TRBV9|.
CASSVEGGTFYTGELSF
TGTGCCAGCAGCGTAGAAGGTGGTACCTTTTACACCGGGGAGCTGTCTTTT
>TRBJ1-2|.|13|TRBV6-1|.
CASAPGGNYGYTF
TGTGCCAGCGCACCTGGTGGGAACTATGGCTACACCTTC
>TRBJ1-6|many|15|TRBV2|TRBD1
CASSQGSSYNSPLHF
TGTGCCAGTTCACAGGGGAGCTCCTATAATTCACCCCTCCACTTT
>TRBJ2-1|few|12|TRBV28|TRBD2
CANSFSGIEQFF
TGTGCCAACAGTTTTAGCGGGATTGAGCAGTTCTTC
>TRBJ1-4|few|14|TRBV29-1|TRBD1
CSVAGQGFGEKLFF
TGCAGCGTTGCGGGACAGGGGTTCGGTGAAAAACTGTTTTTT
>TRBJ1-1|many|15|TRBV9|.
CASSPFWGGDTEAFF
TGTGCCAGCAGCCCTTTTTGGGGGGGAGACACTGAAGCTTTCTTT
>TRBJ1-4|many|15|TRBV6-5|.
CASSYGSGINEKLFF
TGTGCCAGCAGTTACGGTTCAGGGATTAATGAAAAACTGTTTTTT
>TRBJ2-2|many|17|TRBV11-1|.
CASSFPAGTLNTGELFF
TGTGCCAGCAGCTTTCCCGCGGGAACATTGAACACCGGGGAGCTGTTTTTT
>TRBJ2-3|many|15|TRBV9|.
CASSVGPSGTDTQYF
TGTGCCAGCAGCGTAGGTCCCAGCGGCACAGATACGCAGTATTTT
>TRBJ1-5|many|13|TRBV5-6|.
CASSRFGGEPQHF
TGTGCCAGCAGCCGCTTCGGAGGGGAGCCCCAGCATTTT
>TRBJ2-2|many|16|TRBV12-5|.
CASGLVPFGNTGELFF
TGTGCTAGTGGTTTGGTACCTTTTGGCAACACCGGGGAGCTGTTTTTT
>TRBJ2-2|many|15|TRBV20-1|.
CSAKTDALHTGELFF
TGCAGTGCTAAGACGGACGCCCTACACACCGGGGAGCTGTTTTTT
>TRBJ1-1|many|14|TRBV7-3|.
CASSFREGYTEAFF
TGTGCCAGCAGCTTCCGGGAGGGATACACTGAAGCTTTCTTT
>TRBJ1-3|many|13|TRBV19|.
CASSGGSGNTIYF
TGTGCCAGTAGTGGAGGTTCTGGAAACACCATATATTTT
>TRBJ2-3|many|11|TRBV6-5|.
CASSYGGAQYF
TGTGCCAGCAGTTACGGGGGGGCTCAGTATTTT
>TRBJ2-2|many|16|TRBV12-3/TRBV12-4|.
CASSLGQVRNTGELFF
TGTGCCAGCAGTTTAGGGCAGGTCCGGAACACCGGGGAGCTGTTTTTT
>TRBJ2-1|.|16|TRBV27|TRBD2
CASSPRGLAVYNEQFF
TGTGCCAGCAGTCCACGGGGACTAGCGGTTTACAATGAGCAGTTCTTC
>TRBJ1-2|many|16|TRBV7-9|.
CASSLGGDIPNYGYTF
TGTGCCAGCAGCTTAGGCGGGGACATCCCGAACTATGGCTACACCTTC
>TRBJ1-2|few|16|TRBV6-1|TRBD1
CASSTRDRGEGDGYTF
TGTGCCAGCAGTACCCGGGACAGGGGAGAAGGGGATGGCTACACCTTC
>TRBJ2-5|many|14|TRBV7-8|.
CASSLGGGRETQYF
TGTGCCAGCAGCTTAGGAGGGGGGAGGGAGACCCAGTACTTC
>TRBJ2-7|.|15|TRBV6-1|.
CVSSDLGWRRYEQYF
TGTGTCAGCAGTGACTTAGGGTGGAGGCGGTACGAGCAGTACTTC
>TRBJ2-3|many|14|TRBV10-3|TRBD2
CATSLAGGADTQYF
TGTGCCACCTCGTTGGCGGGAGGGGCGGATACGCAGTATTTT
>TRBJ2-2|many|15|TRBV6-1|TRBD2
CASSTGGPITGELFF
TGTGCCAGCAGTACGGGGGGGCCGATCACCGGGGAGCTGTTTTTT
>TRBJ2-1|few|15|TRBV12-3/TRBV12-4|TRBD2
CASSPLAGKRDEQFF
TGTGCCAGCAGTCCGTTAGCGGGAAAGAGGGATGAGCAGTTCTTC
>TRBJ2-7|once|14|TRBV9|TRBD2
CASSVSGVSYEQYF
TGTGCCAGCAGCGTTAGCGGGGTCTCCTACGAGCAGTACTTC
>TRBJ2-2|many|18|TRBV6-5|TRBD2
CASSYSGLAGTNTGELFF
TGTGCCAGCAGTTACTCGGGACTAGCGGGGACGAACACCGGGGAGCTGTTTTTT
>TRBJ2-3|many|17|TRBV4-2|TRBD2
CASSLSGTSGRSDTQYF
TGTGCCAGCAGCCTCTCCGGGACTAGCGGGAGGTCAGATACGCAGTATTTT
>TRBJ2-7|.|14|TRBV5-1|.
CASSPLGSSYEQYF
TGCGCCAGCAGCCCTCTTGGGAGCTCCTACGAGCAGTACTTC
>TRBJ2-7|many|15|TRBV11-1|TRBD1
CASSRGTGKTYEQYF
TGTGCCAGCAGCAGAGGGACAGGGAAAACCTACGAGCAGTACTTC
>TRBJ2-2|many|14|TRBV14|.
CASSPGPNTGELFF
TGTGCCAGCAGCCCGGGTCCGAACACCGGGGAGCTGTTTTTT
>TRBJ1-2|many|14|TRBV20-1|TRBD1
CSAPGTGLNYGYTF
TGCAGTGCACCCGGGACAGGATTAAACTATGGCTACACCTTC
>TRBJ1-5|many|14|TRBV28|.
CASSFGPPNQPQHF
TGTGCCAGCAGTTTTGGGCCCCCCAATCAGCCCCAGCATTTT
>TRBJ2-5|many|16|TRBV19|TRBD1
CASTSGGTGLGETQYF
TGTGCCAGTACCTCCGGTGGGACAGGGTTGGGCGAGACCCAGTACTTC
>TRBJ2-1|once|16|TRBV9|TRBD2
CASSVVPSGRAWEQFF
TGTGCCAGCAGCGTAGTACCTAGCGGGAGGGCCTGGGAGCAGTTCTTC
>TRBJ2-7|few|14|TRBV6-1|.
CACSGETGSYEQYF
TGTGCATGCAGTGGAGAGACAGGTTCCTACGAGCAGTACTTC